This is a list of T cell receptor beta chains from one sample in a study of CD8+ T cells in alopecia areata. Here immunoSEQ multiplex PCR was the method, and the copy in TCRdb shows in-frame clones only, minus some. The table lists about 30,000 clones, 62% of them singletons, with 15% to 20% in the top ten. Sample: NKG2D-high CD8+ T cells sorted from blood. The receptors derive from a human donor with alopecia areata. The CDR3 runs from the conserved cysteine through the conserved F or W. D genes are given only for firm matches. Clone size is shown for a subset of rows, as once, few, many or a class of expanded clone.

J gene: TRBJ2-7
clone size: NA
V gene: TRBV7-9
D gene: TRBD1
CDR3 protein: CASSNGQGTGDEQYF
CDR3 DNA: TGTGCCAGCAGCAATGGACAGGGGACAGGCGACGAGCAGTACTTC

J gene: TRBJ2-3
clone size: few
V gene: TRBV7-9
D gene: NA
CDR3 protein: CASSLEGAGADTQYF
CDR3 DNA: TGTGCCAGCAGCTTAGAAGGAGCGGGCGCAGATACGCAGTATTTT

J gene: TRBJ2-7
clone size: NA
V gene: TRBV7-6
D gene: TRBD1
CDR3 protein: CASSLEGGPYEQYF
CDR3 DNA: TGTGCCAGCAGCTTAGAAGGGGGCCCCTACGAGCAGTACTTC

J gene: TRBJ2-3
clone size: NA
V gene: TRBV4-2
D gene: NA
CDR3 protein: CASSQGADTDTQYF
CDR3 DNA: TGTGCCAGCAGCCAAGGAGCGGACACAGATACGCAGTATTTT

J gene: TRBJ2-1
clone size: few
V gene: TRBV4-2
D gene: TRBD2
CDR3 protein: CASSQLTSESSYNEQFF
CDR3 DNA: TGTGCCAGCAGCCAACTGACTAGCGAGAGCTCCTACAATGAGCAGTTCTTC

J gene: TRBJ2-2
clone size: NA
V gene: TRBV4-1
D gene: TRBD1
CDR3 protein: CASSQDGQGNTGELFF
CDR3 DNA: TGCGCCAGCAGCCAAGATGGACAGGGGAACACCGGGGAGCTGTTTTTT

J gene: TRBJ2-3
clone size: few
V gene: TRBV19
D gene: TRBD2
CDR3 protein: CASSLTSGGHTDTQYF
CDR3 DNA: TGTGCCAGTAGCCTAACTAGCGGGGGGCACACAGATACGCAGTATTTT

J gene: TRBJ2-7
clone size: NA
V gene: TRBV29-1
D gene: TRBD1
CDR3 protein: CSVDGTGPYEQYF
CDR3 DNA: TGCAGCGTTGATGGGACAGGGCCCTACGAGCAGTACTTC

J gene: TRBJ2-3
clone size: medium-sized
V gene: TRBV7-8
D gene: TRBD2
CDR3 protein: CASSSTSGRTDTQYF
CDR3 DNA: TGTGCCAGCAGCTCGACTAGCGGGAGAACAGATACGCAGTATTTT

J gene: TRBJ2-1
clone size: NA
V gene: TRBV7-3
D gene: NA
CDR3 protein: CASSLNTGNEQFF
CDR3 DNA: TGTGCCAGCAGCTTAAATACGGGCAATGAGCAGTTCTTC

J gene: TRBJ2-7
clone size: NA
V gene: TRBV4-2
D gene: NA
CDR3 protein: CASRLNNRAPYEQYF
CDR3 DNA: TGTGCCAGCAGACTGAACAACCGGGCCCCCTACGAGCAGTACTTC

J gene: TRBJ2-5
clone size: NA
V gene: TRBV9
D gene: TRBD1
CDR3 protein: CASSVGGGPETQYF
CDR3 DNA: TGTGCCAGCAGCGTAGGAGGGGGCCCCGAGACCCAGTACTTC

J gene: TRBJ2-1
clone size: NA
V gene: TRBV6-1
D gene: NA
CDR3 protein: CAISLATYNEQFF
CDR3 DNA: TGTGCCATCTCGCTAGCTACCTACAATGAGCAGTTCTTC

J gene: TRBJ2-1
clone size: NA
V gene: TRBV29-1
D gene: NA
CDR3 protein: CSVGGPDSYNEQFF
CDR3 DNA: TGCAGCGTTGGGGGCCCAGACTCCTACAATGAGCAGTTCTTC

J gene: TRBJ2-1
clone size: NA
V gene: TRBV7-6
D gene: NA
CDR3 protein: CASGYEGRSYNEQFF
CDR3 DNA: TGTGCCAGTGGCTATGAGGGGCGGAGCTACAATGAGCAGTTCTTC

J gene: TRBJ2-1
clone size: once
V gene: TRBV4-1
D gene: NA
CDR3 protein: CASSQDLVDSYNEQFF
CDR3 DNA: TGCGCCAGCAGCCAAGATTTGGTCGACTCCTACAATGAGCAGTTCTTC

J gene: TRBJ1-1
clone size: few
V gene: TRBV4-1
D gene: NA
CDR3 protein: CASSQGNYMNTEAFF
CDR3 DNA: TGCGCCAGCAGCCAAGGCAATTACATGAACACTGAAGCTTTCTTT

J gene: TRBJ1-5
clone size: NA
V gene: TRBV19
D gene: NA
CDR3 protein: CASSMPDPNQPQHF
CDR3 DNA: TGTGCCAGTAGTATGCCGGACCCCAATCAGCCCCAGCATTTT

J gene: TRBJ2-1
clone size: few
V gene: TRBV19
D gene: NA
CDR3 protein: CASSMIATNEQFF
CDR3 DNA: TGTGCCAGTAGTATGATAGCTACAAATGAGCAGTTCTTC

J gene: TRBJ2-1
clone size: few
V gene: TRBV29-1
D gene: TRBD1
CDR3 protein: CSVVGTGSYNEQFF
CDR3 DNA: TGCAGCGTGGTCGGGACAGGGTCCTACAATGAGCAGTTCTTC

J gene: TRBJ1-5
clone size: NA
V gene: TRBV6-5
D gene: NA
CDR3 protein: CASRPQGFNQPQHF
CDR3 DNA: TGTGCCAGCAGACCACAGGGATTTAATCAGCCCCAGCATTTT

J gene: TRBJ2-7
clone size: NA
V gene: TRBV29-1
D gene: TRBD1
CDR3 protein: CSVEDRETEEQYF
CDR3 DNA: TGCAGCGTTGAGGACAGGGAAACGGAGGAGCAGTACTTC

J gene: TRBJ2-1
clone size: NA
V gene: TRBV9
D gene: NA
CDR3 protein: CASSVGGSYNEQFF
CDR3 DNA: TGTGCCAGCAGCGTAGGCGGTTCCTACAATGAGCAGTTCTTC

J gene: TRBJ2-7
clone size: NA
V gene: TRBV4-1
D gene: TRBD1
CDR3 protein: CASSQKTGISYEQYF
CDR3 DNA: TGCGCCAGCAGCCAAAAGACAGGGATCTCCTACGAGCAGTACTTC

J gene: TRBJ2-1
clone size: NA
V gene: TRBV19
D gene: NA
CDR3 protein: CASSPVGTFYGDEQFF
CDR3 DNA: TGTGCCAGTAGTCCCGTAGGGACTTTCTACGGGGATGAGCAGTTCTTC

J gene: TRBJ1-5
clone size: NA
V gene: TRBV4-1
D gene: NA
CDR3 protein: CASSRITGGNYQPQHF
CDR3 DNA: TGCGCCAGCAGCCGGATCACTGGAGGGAATTATCAGCCCCAGCATTTT

J gene: TRBJ2-3
clone size: NA
V gene: TRBV5-1
D gene: NA
CDR3 protein: CASSFWGTDTQYF
CDR3 DNA: TGCGCCAGCAGCTTCTGGGGAACAGATACGCAGTATTTT

J gene: TRBJ2-1
clone size: NA
V gene: TRBV6-1
D gene: NA
CDR3 protein: CASRTHAGRDNEQFF
CDR3 DNA: TGTGCCAGCAGAACCCACGCCGGACGAGACAATGAGCAGTTCTTC

J gene: TRBJ2-5
clone size: once
V gene: TRBV29-1
D gene: NA
CDR3 protein: CSVEGGMGPGTQYF
CDR3 DNA: TGCAGCGTTGAAGGGGGTATGGGTCCGGGGACCCAGTACTTC

J gene: TRBJ1-5
clone size: NA
V gene: TRBV4-1
D gene: NA
CDR3 protein: CASSQTGFQPQHF
CDR3 DNA: TGCGCCAGCAGCCAAACTGGTTTTCAGCCCCAGCATTTT

J gene: TRBJ2-6
clone size: NA
V gene: TRBV5-1
D gene: NA
CDR3 protein: CASSLPGSNVLTF
CDR3 DNA: TGCGCCAGCAGCTTGCCGGGGAGCAACGTCCTGACTTTC

J gene: TRBJ2-2
clone size: NA
V gene: TRBV29-1
D gene: NA
CDR3 protein: CSVVGGDLNTGELFF
CDR3 DNA: TGCAGCGTTGTGGGGGGCGATCTCAACACCGGGGAGCTGTTTTTT

J gene: TRBJ2-7
clone size: NA
V gene: TRBV7-9
D gene: NA
CDR3 protein: CASSLADGRYEQYF
CDR3 DNA: TGTGCCAGCAGCTTAGCCGACGGCCGCTACGAGCAGTACTTC

J gene: TRBJ2-5
clone size: few
V gene: TRBV11-2
D gene: NA
CDR3 protein: CASNEPNRGQETQYF
CDR3 DNA: TGTGCCAGCAACGAACCCAACCGGGGCCAAGAGACCCAGTACTTC

J gene: TRBJ1-2
clone size: NA
V gene: TRBV7-9
D gene: NA
CDR3 protein: CASSTDGAFGYTF
CDR3 DNA: TGTGCCAGCAGCACGGACGGGGCCTTCGGCTACACCTTC

J gene: TRBJ1-4
clone size: NA
V gene: TRBV7-9
D gene: NA
CDR3 protein: CASSLAGATNEKLFF
CDR3 DNA: TGTGCCAGCAGCTTAGCCGGAGCAACTAATGAAAAACTGTTTTTT

J gene: TRBJ2-7
clone size: NA
V gene: TRBV19
D gene: NA
CDR3 protein: CASSTTGDQTYEQYF
CDR3 DNA: TGTGCCAGTAGTACCACCGGGGATCAGACCTACGAGCAGTACTTC

J gene: TRBJ2-7
clone size: NA
V gene: TRBV7-6
D gene: TRBD1
CDR3 protein: CASSLGQPYEQYF
CDR3 DNA: TGTGCCAGCAGCTTGGGACAGCCCTACGAGCAGTACTTC

J gene: TRBJ1-5
clone size: NA
V gene: TRBV7-8
D gene: NA
CDR3 protein: CASSLGGAGREQPQHF
CDR3 DNA: TGTGCCAGCAGCTTAGGGGGTGCCGGAAGGGAACAGCCCCAGCATTTT

J gene: TRBJ2-7
clone size: NA
V gene: TRBV2
D gene: TRBD1
CDR3 protein: CASKETGSPLYEQYF
CDR3 DNA: TGTGCCAGCAAAGAGACAGGGTCTCCTCTTTACGAGCAGTACTTC

J gene: TRBJ2-7
clone size: few
V gene: TRBV29-1
D gene: TRBD2
CDR3 protein: CSVVHPREESEQYF
CDR3 DNA: TGCAGCGTTGTGCATCCGCGGGAGGAGAGCGAGCAGTACTTC

J gene: TRBJ2-1
clone size: few
V gene: TRBV4-1
D gene: TRBD1
CDR3 protein: CASSQTGGYNEQFF
CDR3 DNA: TGCGCCAGCAGCCAAACAGGGGGTTACAATGAGCAGTTCTTC

J gene: TRBJ2-1
clone size: NA
V gene: TRBV7-9
D gene: NA
CDR3 protein: CASTRLRVAYNEQFF
CDR3 DNA: TGTGCCAGCACCCGATTACGTGTGGCCTACAATGAGCAGTTCTTC

J gene: TRBJ1-1
clone size: NA
V gene: TRBV4-1
D gene: NA
CDR3 protein: CASSLLYGNEAFF
CDR3 DNA: TGCGCCAGCAGCCTCCTGTACGGTAATGAAGCTTTCTTT

J gene: TRBJ1-2
clone size: NA
V gene: TRBV27
D gene: NA
CDR3 protein: CASSLTWGYGYTF
CDR3 DNA: TGTGCCAGCAGTTTAACCTGGGGCTATGGCTACACCTTC

J gene: TRBJ2-3
clone size: NA
V gene: TRBV27
D gene: NA
CDR3 protein: CASSLLGTDTQYF
CDR3 DNA: TGTGCCAGCAGTTTATTGGGCACAGATACGCAGTATTTT

J gene: TRBJ2-5
clone size: few
V gene: TRBV7-9
D gene: NA
CDR3 protein: CASSPGTLERETQYF
CDR3 DNA: TGTGCCAGCAGCCCTGGGACGCTAGAGCGGGAGACCCAGTACTTC

J gene: TRBJ1-5
clone size: NA
V gene: TRBV25-1
D gene: TRBD1
CDR3 protein: CASSHRGRGNQPQHF
CDR3 DNA: TGTGCCAGCAGTCACAGGGGACGGGGCAATCAGCCCCAGCATTTT

J gene: TRBJ2-1
clone size: NA
V gene: TRBV5-1
D gene: TRBD1
CDR3 protein: CASSWYTGTGPNEQFF
CDR3 DNA: TGCGCCAGCAGCTGGTACACAGGGACAGGGCCCAATGAGCAGTTCTTC

J gene: TRBJ2-5
clone size: NA
V gene: TRBV6-5
D gene: NA
CDR3 protein: CASTSSSAETQYF
CDR3 DNA: TGTGCCAGCACCTCATCGTCGGCGGAGACCCAGTACTTC

J gene: TRBJ1-1
clone size: NA
V gene: TRBV15
D gene: NA
CDR3 protein: CATSRERVNTEAFF
CDR3 DNA: TGTGCCACCAGCAGAGAGAGAGTGAACACTGAAGCTTTCTTT

J gene: TRBJ2-1
clone size: NA
V gene: TRBV5-1
D gene: TRBD2
CDR3 protein: CASSLDLAGGPSSYNEQFF
CDR3 DNA: TGCGCCAGCAGCTTGGACCTAGCGGGAGGTCCTAGCTCCTACAATGAGCAGTTCTTC

J gene: TRBJ2-3
clone size: NA
V gene: TRBV27
D gene: NA
CDR3 protein: CASSLSGGDTQYF
CDR3 DNA: TGTGCCAGCAGTTTATCTGGCGGGGATACGCAGTATTTT

J gene: TRBJ2-1
clone size: NA
V gene: TRBV27
D gene: NA
CDR3 protein: CASSPPGANEQFF
CDR3 DNA: TGTGCCAGCAGCCCTCCGGGGGCAAATGAGCAGTTCTTC

J gene: TRBJ1-2
clone size: NA
V gene: TRBV6-5
D gene: NA
CDR3 protein: CASSSFGPSYGYTF
CDR3 DNA: TGTGCCAGCAGTTCCTTCGGGCCCTCCTATGGCTACACCTTC

J gene: TRBJ2-5
clone size: NA
V gene: TRBV7-8
D gene: TRBD1
CDR3 protein: CASSLVIEGQGPETQYF
CDR3 DNA: TGTGCCAGCAGCTTAGTTATTGAGGGACAGGGTCCAGAGACCCAGTACTTC

J gene: TRBJ2-5
clone size: NA
V gene: TRBV29-1
D gene: NA
CDR3 protein: CSVELAGFGETQYF
CDR3 DNA: TGCAGCGTTGAATTGGCGGGATTTGGAGAGACCCAGTACTTC

J gene: TRBJ2-1
clone size: once
V gene: TRBV5-8
D gene: NA
CDR3 protein: CASSLQGSSYNEQFF
CDR3 DNA: TGTGCCAGCAGCTTGCAGGGGAGCTCCTACAATGAGCAGTTCTTC

J gene: TRBJ2-1
clone size: few
V gene: TRBV7-6
D gene: TRBD2
CDR3 protein: CASSLGGRPYNEQFF
CDR3 DNA: TGTGCCAGCAGCTTAGGCGGGAGGCCCTACAATGAGCAGTTCTTC